This T cell receptor (beta chain) comes out of a study of blood T cell repertoires in COVID-19. Background on the study: Samples taken during acute and convalescent COVID-19 were collected in the United States, Italy and Spain.

The germline CDR1 and CDR2 sequences are LNHDA and SQIVND (reference sequence). The CDR3 runs 18 residues. V dropped 6 bases and J dropped 2; count of bases not matched to a gene: 17. Methods used by the authors: Reference gene primers were amplified, and this amplification served to estimate nucleated cell counts. Produced via immunoSEQ multiplex PCR; TCRdb's table is partial and in-frame only. V and J calls and clone size are given by that table; D and trimming were obtained from the DNA. Here the sample spans about 68,000 clones, roughly 80% being singletons. The sequenced sample was peripheral blood. The chain joins TRBV19 to TRBJ2-3; TRBD2 agrees at 7 bases. This receptor was taken from a human donor in a cohort sampled during active COVID-19. The CDR3 sequence is CASSRNPFPGLPTDTQYF. Written as DNA, the CDR3 is TGTGCCAGTAGCCGAAACCCCTTTCCGGGACTACCCACAGATACGCAGTATTTT.